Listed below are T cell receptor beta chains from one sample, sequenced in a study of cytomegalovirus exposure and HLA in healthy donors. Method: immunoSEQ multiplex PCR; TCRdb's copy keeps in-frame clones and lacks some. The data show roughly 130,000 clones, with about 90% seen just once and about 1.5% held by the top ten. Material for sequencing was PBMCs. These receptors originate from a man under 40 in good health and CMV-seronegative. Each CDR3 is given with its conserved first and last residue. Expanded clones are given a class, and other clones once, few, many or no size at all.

CASSARQGYNYGYTF	-	TRBV2	TRBJ1-2
CASSYSTSGVYEQYF	-	TRBV6-5	TRBJ2-7
CASSHRENTEAFF	-	TRBV6-5	TRBJ1-1
CASSSEGPNTEAFF	-	TRBV5-1	TRBJ1-1
CASSQGSGRAETQYF	-	TRBV4-1	TRBJ2-5
CASSPGVGRKETQYF	-	TRBV19	TRBJ2-5
CASRVKSPGTREETQYF	-	TRBV2	TRBJ2-5
CASSEAGRLGANVLTF	-	TRBV6-1	TRBJ2-6
CASSQDPRGGEAFF	-	TRBV4-3	TRBJ1-1
CATSEFQDTEAFF	-	TRBV10-3	TRBJ1-1
CASSFRQGGTEAFF	-	TRBV6-6	TRBJ1-1
CASSEGISGELFF	few	TRBV7-3	TRBJ2-2
CASSLRQSTDTQYF	-	TRBV5-1	TRBJ2-3
CASSLPADRDFYGYTF	-	TRBV9	TRBJ1-2
CASRGSEQFF	once	TRBV6-6	TRBJ2-1
CSVSSGGEDYGYTF	-	TRBV29-1	TRBJ1-2
CSTWTDPIGTQYF	once	TRBV29-1	TRBJ2-5
CAWHQGVGYTF	-	TRBV30	TRBJ1-2
CSAWGMGQGISEQFF	-	TRBV29-1	TRBJ2-1
CASSGFEAGELFF	-	TRBV2	TRBJ2-2
CATCRQGGTEAFF	few	TRBV2	TRBJ1-1
CASSGTGNTIYF	-	TRBV19	TRBJ1-3
CASSPSTDTQYF	-	TRBV27	TRBJ2-3
CAWNGLAGAPTFNEQFF	-	TRBV30	TRBJ2-1
CASKRNRDTYEQYF	-	TRBV6-5	TRBJ2-7
CASSPTNRGREYEQYF	-	TRBV27	TRBJ2-7